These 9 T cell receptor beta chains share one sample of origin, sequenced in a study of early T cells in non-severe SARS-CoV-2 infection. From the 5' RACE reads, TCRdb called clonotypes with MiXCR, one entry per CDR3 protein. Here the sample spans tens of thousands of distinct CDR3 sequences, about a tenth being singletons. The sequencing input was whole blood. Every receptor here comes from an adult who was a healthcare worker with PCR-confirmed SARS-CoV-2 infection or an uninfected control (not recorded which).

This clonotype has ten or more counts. The CDR3 DNA reads TGCAGTGCTAGAGACGGGACAAGAAATCAGCCCCAGCATTTT. Translating gives CSARDGTRNQPQHF. The chain couples TRBV20-1 to TRBJ1-5; D is perhaps TRBD1 (6 bases). Germline lookup yields CDR1 DFQATT and CDR2 SNEGSKA (reference sequence). The germline V and J ends were trimmed by 0 bases and 4 bases, with 10 bases remaining between them. The CDR3 is made up of 14 amino acids.

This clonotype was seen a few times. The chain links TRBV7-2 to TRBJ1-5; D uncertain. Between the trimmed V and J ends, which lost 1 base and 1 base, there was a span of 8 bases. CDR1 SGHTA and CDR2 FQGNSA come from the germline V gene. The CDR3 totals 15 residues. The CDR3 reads CASSLGPRSNQPQHF. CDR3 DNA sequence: TGTGCCAGCAGCTTAGGCCCACGAAGCAATCAGCCCCAGCATTTT.

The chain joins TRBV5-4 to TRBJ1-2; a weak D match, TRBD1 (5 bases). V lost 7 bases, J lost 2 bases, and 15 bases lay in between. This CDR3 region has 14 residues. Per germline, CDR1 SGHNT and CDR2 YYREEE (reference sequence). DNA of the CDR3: TGTGCCAGCGCCACGGTGGGGGTAAACTATGGCTACACCTTC. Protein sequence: CASATVGVNYGYTF.

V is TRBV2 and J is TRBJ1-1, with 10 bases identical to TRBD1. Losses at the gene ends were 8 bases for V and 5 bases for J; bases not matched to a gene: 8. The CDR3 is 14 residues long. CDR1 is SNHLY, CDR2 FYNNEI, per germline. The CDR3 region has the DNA TGTGCCAGCGAACCGGGACAGGGGAGGACTGAAGCTTTCTTT. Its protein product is CASEPGQGRTEAFF. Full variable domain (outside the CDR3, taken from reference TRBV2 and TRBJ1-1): EPEVTQTPSHQVTQMGQEVILRCVPISNHLYFYWYRQILGQKVEFLVSFYNNEISEKSEIFDDQFSVERPDGSNFTLKIRSTKLEDSAMYFCASEPGQGRTEAFFGQGTRLTVV.

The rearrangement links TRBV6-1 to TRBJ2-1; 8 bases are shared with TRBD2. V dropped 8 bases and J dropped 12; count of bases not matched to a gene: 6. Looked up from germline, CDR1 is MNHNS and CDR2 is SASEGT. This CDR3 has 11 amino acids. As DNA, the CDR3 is TGTGCCAGCGGTGTCAGCGGGGGGCAGTTCTTC. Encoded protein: CASGVSGGQFF.

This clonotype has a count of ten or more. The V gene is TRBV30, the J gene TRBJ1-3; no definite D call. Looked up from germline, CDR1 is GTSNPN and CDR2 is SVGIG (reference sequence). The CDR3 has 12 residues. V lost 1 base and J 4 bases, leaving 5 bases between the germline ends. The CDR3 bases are TGTGCCTGGAGTGGCAACGGAAACACCATATATTTT. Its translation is CAWSGNGNTIYF.

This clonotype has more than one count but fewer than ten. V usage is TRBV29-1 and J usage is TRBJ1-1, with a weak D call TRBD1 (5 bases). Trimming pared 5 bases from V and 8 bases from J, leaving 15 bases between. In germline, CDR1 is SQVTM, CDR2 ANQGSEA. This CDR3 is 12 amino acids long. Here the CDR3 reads CSVQDTPGEAFF. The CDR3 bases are TGCAGCGTTCAGGACACCCCAGGAGAAGCTTTCTTT.

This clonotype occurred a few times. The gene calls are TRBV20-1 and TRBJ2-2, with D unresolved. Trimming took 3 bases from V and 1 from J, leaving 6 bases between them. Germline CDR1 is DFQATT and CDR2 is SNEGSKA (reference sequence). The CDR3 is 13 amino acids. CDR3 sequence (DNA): TGCAGTGCTAGCCAGAGGAACACCGGGGAGCTGTTTTTT. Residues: CSASQRNTGELFF.

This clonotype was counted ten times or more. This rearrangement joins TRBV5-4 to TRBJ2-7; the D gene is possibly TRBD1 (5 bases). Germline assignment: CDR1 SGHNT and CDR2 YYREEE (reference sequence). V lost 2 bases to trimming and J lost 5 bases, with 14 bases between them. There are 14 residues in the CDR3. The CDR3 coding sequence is TGTGCCAGCAGCTTTTCCGCAGGGTCCAACGAGCAGTACTTC. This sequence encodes CASSFSAGSNEQYF.